This T cell receptor (beta chain) came from a study of cytomegalovirus exposure and HLA in healthy donors. Study-wide results and caveats: For TCR beta chains, V- and J-gene trimming was later linked to a missense DCLRE1C variant. Analysis performed later found 16,951 TCR beta sequences associated with HLA alleles at 0.05 false discovery rate.

Of note for this clone: Its antigen is undetermined.

The germline gives CDR1 LNHDA, CDR2 SQIVND (reference sequence). V gave up 8 bases and J gave up 7 bases, with 15 bases separating them. This CDR3 spans 14 amino acids. In the PCR, 60 Vbeta and 13 Jbeta primers were used. Method: immunoSEQ multiplex PCR; TCRdb's copy keeps in-frame clones and lacks some. Among about 150,000 clones, about 80% were seen once, and the ten largest hold roughly an eighth. The source of this sequence is a middle-aged woman in good health and CMV-seronegative. The sample consisted of PBMCs. V is TRBV19 and J is TRBJ1-6; a possible D gene is TRBD1 (5 bases). Here the CDR3 reads CASEWTYRNSPLHF. In DNA form, the CDR3 reads TGTGCCAGTGAGTGGACATATCGGAATTCACCCCTCCACTTT.